This T cell receptor beta chain was recorded in a study of blood T cell repertoires in COVID-19. CDR1 and CDR2 (germline): MNHNS, SASEGT. CDR3 length: 20 residues. V lost 4 bases and J 7 bases, leaving 35 bases between the germline ends. Here immunoSEQ multiplex PCR was the method, and the copy in TCRdb shows in-frame clones only, minus some. The sample has 180,000 or so clones; roughly 85% are singletons. Specimen: peripheral blood. The chain uses TRBV6-1 and TRBJ2-7, with D possibly TRBD2 on 6 matching bases. This TCR came from a man aged 55 to 70 with acute or convalescent COVID-19. CDR3 nucleotides: TGTGCCAGCAGTGGGCCCTCAAGTTGGCGGGAAACAGACAATTTTTGGGAGCAGTACTTC. It encodes CASSGPSSWRETDNFWEQYF.